This TCR beta chain was identified during a study of T cell repertoires in cytomegalovirus infection. Remarks on this clonotype: Its specificity is not known.

Trimming left V 5 bases short and J 8 bases short, with 18 bases between. This CDR3 comprises 14 residues. Germline CDR1 PRHDT, CDR2 FYEKMQ (reference sequence). Using its own MiXCR run on the reads, TCRdb lists one record per CDR3 protein. The sample yields around 900,000 distinct CDR3 sequences, 30% to 40% seen once. Study-wide findings and caveats: CMV-specific HLA-C-restricted TCR beta clonotypes dominated the ex vivo response.

V usage is TRBV13 and J usage is TRBJ1-1; maybe TRBD1 (5 bases). The input for sequencing was cultured CD8+ T cells from PBMCs, taken from culture after CMV antigen stimulation. The clonotype originates from a human donor in good health (CMV status not recorded). Some clones in this sample may be carry-over from other donors' samples. CDR3 bases: TGTGCCAGCAGCCTTATTGGGACGGCGCTAGAAGCTTTCTTT. Translating gives CASSLIGTALEAFF.